One and the same sample provided the 18 T cell receptor beta chains below, sequenced in a study of response to subunit inactivated influenza vaccine. TCRdb re-called the RT-PCR reads with MiXCR, one entry per CDR3 protein. There are some 570,000 distinct CDR3 sequences in the sample; about 11% occur only once, and around 10% lies in the top ten. These same data were also listed under a study on T cells expressing NK-cell markers. That study reports: UMIs accompanied the 5'RACE template switching by which TCR beta cDNA was made.

The sequencing here drew on PBMCs from blood, taken on the day of vaccination. The receptor source for this set is a man between 50 and 59 years old who received an inactivated influenza vaccine.

This clonotype has more than one count but fewer than ten. V and J are TRBV6-2 or TRBV6-3 and TRBJ2-7; maybe TRBD2 (5 bases). The germline gives CDR1 MNHEY, CDR2 SVGEGT. Trimming cost V 5 bases and J 2 bases, with 16 bases left between them. The CDR3 consists of 15 residues. CDR3 DNA sequence: TGTGCCAGCAGTCTCCGGGGTCGAATCACCTACGAGCAGTACTTC. This translates into CASSLRGRITYEQYF.

The chain recombines TRBV6-2 or TRBV6-3 with TRBJ2-1; 8 nucleotides line up with TRBD2. The CDR3 is 16 residues long. Trimming cost V 2 bases and J 8 bases; bases outside gene matches: 11. Germline CDR1 is MNHEY and CDR2 is SVGEGT. The CDR3 DNA reads TGTGCCAGCAGTTACGAGGGTAGCGGGATAGTAGATGAGCAGTTCTTC. This gives the protein CASSYEGSGIVDEQFF.

This clonotype appeared a few times. The V gene is TRBV6-1, the J gene TRBJ2-7; 12 bases are a match to TRBD2. After removal of 6 bases from V and 3 bases from J, the junction contained 9 bases not matched to a gene. Germline CDR1 is MNHNS and CDR2 is SASEGT. The CDR3 runs to 16 residues. CDR3 nucleotides: TGTGCCAGCAGATCTTTTACTAGCGGGGGGATCTACGAGCAGTACTTC. Translation: CASRSFTSGGIYEQYF.

The chain employs TRBV29-1 and TRBJ2-3; TRBD2 is a possible D gene (6 bases). The germline V and J ends were trimmed by 6 bases and 5 bases, with 15 bases remaining between them. CDR1 and CDR2 from the germline V gene are SQVTM and ANQGSEA. The CDR3 has 13 amino acids. The CDR3 sequence is CSVRRGGVDTQYF. The DNA for the CDR3 is TGCAGCGTGCGGAGGGGTGGGGTAGATACGCAGTATTTT.

The V call is TRBV24-1, the J call TRBJ2-1, with 14 bases matching TRBD2. Per the germline V gene, CDR1 is KGHDR and CDR2 is SFDVKD. V gave up 4 bases and J gave up 4 bases; unmatched junction bases: 2. CDR3 length: 16 amino acids. CDR3 sequence (DNA): TGTGCCACCAGTGAGCGGACTAGCGGGGGGTACAATGAGCAGTTCTTC. Its protein is CATSERTSGGYNEQFF.

Ten or more counts support this clonotype. The CDR3 spells CSARQGPPSMPQHF. CDR3 DNA sequence: TGCAGTGCTCGGCAGGGACCGCCGTCCATGCCCCAGCATTTT. This sequence joins TRBV20-1 and TRBJ1-5; TRBD1 might be the D (5 bases). The germline V gene encodes CDR1 DFQATT and CDR2 SNEGSKA (reference sequence). V gave up 5 bases and J gave up 9 bases, with 20 bases separating them. The CDR3 spans 14 residues.

The J gene is TRBJ2-1, the V gene TRBV13, with TRBD2 identical over 9 bases. Germline V gene sequence: CDR1 PRHDT, CDR2 FYEKMQ (reference sequence). The CDR3 is 18 residues long. The junction had 16 bases not matched to a gene; V was cut back by 0 bases and J by 10 bases. CDR3 sequence (DNA): TGTGCCAGCAGCTTAGGGTTAGCGGGAGTTACCCCTTCGTCGGAGCAGTTCTTC. Its translation is CASSLGLAGVTPSSEQFF.

This chain uses TRBV7-2 with TRBJ2-7; D is uncertain. This CDR3 has 13 amino acids. V lost 4 bases and J 3 bases, leaving 10 bases between the germline ends. In germline, CDR1 is SGHTA, CDR2 FQGNSA. The CDR3 region is CASSSGSNYEQYF. CDR3 bases: TGTGCCAGCAGCTCAGGTTCAAACTACGAGCAGTACTTC.

The V gene is TRBV25-1, the J gene TRBJ2-2; 7 nucleotides agree with TRBD1. The junction had 3 bases not matched to a gene; V was cut back by 6 bases and J by 5 bases. Per germline, CDR1 MGHDK and CDR2 SYGVNS. The CDR3 covers 13 residues. The CDR3 is CASRRTGTGELFF. The CDR3, as DNA: TGTGCCAGCAGACGGACAGGAACCGGGGAGCTGTTTTTT.

This clonotype occurred many times. The rearrangement joins TRBV6-2 or TRBV6-3 to TRBJ2-1; 7 nucleotides agree with TRBD2. In germline, CDR1 is MNHEY, CDR2 SVGEGT. This CDR3 is 12 amino acids long. J gave up 8 bases and V 6 bases, and 4 bases lay outside the gene matches. The CDR3 coding sequence is TGTGCCAGCAGCGGGAGGAGGGATGAGCAGTTCTTC. As protein: CASSGRRDEQFF.

The chain recombines TRBV18 with TRBJ2-7; 7 positions agree with TRBD2. The J segment lost 5 bases and the V segment lost 6 bases, leaving 13 bases of the junction unmatched. The CDR3 spans 15 residues. CDR1 KGHSH and CDR2 LQKENI come from the germline V gene. CDR3 DNA sequence: TGTGCCAGCTCGGTGTTCCTGCGGGAGAAGGACGAGCAGTACTTC. As protein: CASSVFLREKDEQYF. The full variable domain, its missing parts supplied by reference TRBV18 and TRBJ2-7, is NAGVMQNPRHLVRRRGQEARLRCSPMKGHSHVYWYRQLPEEGLKFMVYLQKENIIDESGMPKERFSAEFPKEGPSILRIQQVVRGDSAAYFCASSVFLREKDEQYFGPGTRLTVT.

As concerns this clonotype: A read error may explain this, as a much larger clone is one base away. The V call is TRBV7-6, the J call TRBJ2-1; D gene unclear. Trimming removed 1 base at V and 1 base at J, with 8 bases between. From germline, CDR1 is SGHVS and CDR2 FNYEAQ. The CDR3 runs 15 residues. CDR3 amino acids: CASSLGATSYNEQFF. CDR3 nucleotides: TGTGCCAGCAGCTTAGGCGCGACTTCCTACAATGAGCAGTTCTTC.

V and J are TRBV12-3 or TRBV12-4 and TRBJ2-3, with unresolved D. The CDR3 runs 17 residues. V lost 2 bases and J lost 0, with 15 bases in between. CDR3 nucleotide sequence: TGTGCCAGCAGTTTAACCGACTTCACCTTTAGCACAGATACGCAGTATTTT. Translation gives CASSLTDFTFSTDTQYF.

The chain uses TRBV28 and TRBJ1-1; maybe TRBD1 (5 bases). The CDR3 runs to 16 residues. Germline CDR1 and CDR2: MDHEN and SYDVKM. Trimming stripped 4 bases from V and 6 bases from J, with 21 bases between. Here the CDR3 reads CASSSTPGRVFAEAFF. For the CDR3, the DNA is TGTGCCAGCAGTTCCACGCCGGGACGGGTTTTCGCTGAAGCTTTCTTT.

The rearrangement links TRBV24-1 to TRBJ2-5; 8 nucleotides agree with TRBD1. CDR1 KGHDR and CDR2 SFDVKD come from the germline V gene. The CDR3 spans 16 residues. The V segment lost 2 bases and the J segment 1 base; nucleotides outside the gene matches: 5. Here the CDR3 DNA reads TGTGCCACCAGTGATTCCTCCGGGACAGGCCAAGAGACCCAGTACTTC. It translates to CATSDSSGTGQETQYF.

The chain joins TRBV20-1 to TRBJ2-3, with TRBD2 identical over 13 bases. The V segment lost 6 bases and the J segment 5 bases; nucleotides outside the gene matches: 8. Germline assignment: CDR1 DFQATT and CDR2 SNEGSKA (reference sequence). The CDR3 is made up of 15 amino acids. The CDR3 DNA reads TGCAGTGCAAAACTAGCGGGAGGGAGAAGAGATACGCAGTATTTT. It is translated as CSAKLAGGRRDTQYF.

The J gene is TRBJ2-3, the V gene TRBV5-1, with TRBD2 matching 11 bases. From germline, CDR1 is SGHRS and CDR2 YFSETQ. This CDR3 is 14 amino acids long. Losses at the gene ends were 5 bases for V and 4 bases for J; bases not matched to a gene: 3. In nucleotides, the CDR3 is TGCGCCAGCAGTCATAGCGGGGGGGCAGATACGCAGTATTTT. It is translated as CASSHSGGADTQYF.

The J gene is TRBJ1-2, the V gene TRBV12-3 or TRBV12-4, with D possibly matching TRBD1 (6 bases). This CDR3 region has 14 residues. The germline V and J ends were trimmed by 6 bases and 8 bases, with 19 bases remaining between them. CDR3 nucleotides: TGTGCCAGCAGGTTTTCGGGGGGCAGTCAAGGCTACACCTTC. Its protein product is CASRFSGGSQGYTF.